This TCR beta chain was captured by sequencing in a study of T-cell reconstitution after alpha-beta-depleted transplantation in children. In its sample, this clonotype was seen a few times. The CDR3 length is 14 residues. V lost 5 bases to trimming and J lost 5 bases, with 19 bases between them. Germline CDR1 is GTSNPN and CDR2 is SVGIG (reference sequence). The authors prepared the TCRbeta library with unique molecular identifiers. Each CDR3 protein gets one entry after TCRdb re-called the PCR reads with MiXCR. Here the sample spans about 360,000 distinct CDR3 sequences, 13% being singletons. The chain employs TRBV30 and TRBJ2-7; perhaps TRBD2 as D (6 bases). This sample comprised PBMCs, obtained from the stem cell graft. The TCR comes from a human donor who donated a stem cell graft to a child with Fanconi anemia. The CDR3 protein is CAWDPQGRGDEQYF. Here the CDR3 DNA reads TGTGCCTGGGACCCCCAGGGCCGCGGGGACGAGCAGTACTTC.